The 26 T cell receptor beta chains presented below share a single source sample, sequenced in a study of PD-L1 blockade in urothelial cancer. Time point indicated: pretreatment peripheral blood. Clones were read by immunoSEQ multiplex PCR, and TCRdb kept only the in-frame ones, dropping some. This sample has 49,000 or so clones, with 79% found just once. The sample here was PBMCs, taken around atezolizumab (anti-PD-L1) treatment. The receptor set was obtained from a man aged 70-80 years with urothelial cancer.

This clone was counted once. CDR3 protein: CASVTGQGATGNYGYTF. For the CDR3, the DNA is TGTGCCAGCGTAACTGGACAGGGCGCTACCGGTAACTATGGCTACACCTTC. V gene TRBV10-3 combines with J gene TRBJ1-2; the match to TRBD1 covers 8 bases. V trimming: 10 bases; J trimming: 1 base; junction bases outside the gene matches: 17. Germline-derived CDR1 and CDR2 are ENHRY and SYGVKD. CDR3 length equals 17 residues.

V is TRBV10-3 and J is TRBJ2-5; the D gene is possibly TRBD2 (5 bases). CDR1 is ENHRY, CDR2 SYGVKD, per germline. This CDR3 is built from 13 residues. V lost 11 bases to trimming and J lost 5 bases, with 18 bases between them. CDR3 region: CAVRTGLEETQYF. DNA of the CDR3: TGTGCCGTAAGGACTGGGCTGGAGGAGACCCAGTACTTC.

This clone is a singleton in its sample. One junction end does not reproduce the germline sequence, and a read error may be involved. The CDR3 DNA is TGTGCCAGCAGCTACTCGGGGGGGACCACTGAAGCTTTCTTT. Translated: CASSYSGGTTEAFF. This chain connects TRBV6-5 to TRBJ1-1, with TRBD1 as a possible D gene (5 bases). The CDR3 is 14 amino acids. Germline V gene lookup returns CDR1 MNHEY and CDR2 SVGAGI.

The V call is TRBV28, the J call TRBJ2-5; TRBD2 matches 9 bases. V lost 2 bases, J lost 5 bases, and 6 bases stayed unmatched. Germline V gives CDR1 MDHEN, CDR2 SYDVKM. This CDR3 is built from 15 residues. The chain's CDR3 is CASSLRLAGIETQYF. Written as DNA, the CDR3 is TGTGCCAGCAGTTTAAGGCTAGCGGGGATTGAGACCCAGTACTTC.

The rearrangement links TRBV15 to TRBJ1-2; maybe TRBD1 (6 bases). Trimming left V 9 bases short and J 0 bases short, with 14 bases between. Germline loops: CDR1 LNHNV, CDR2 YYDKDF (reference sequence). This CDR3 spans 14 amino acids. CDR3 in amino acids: CATIPDRANYGYTF. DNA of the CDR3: TGTGCCACTATTCCGGACAGAGCTAACTATGGCTACACCTTC. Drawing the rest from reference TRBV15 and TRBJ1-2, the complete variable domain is DAMVIQNPRYQVTQFGKPVTLSCSQTLNHNVMYWYQQKSSQAPKLLFHYYDKDFNNEADTPDNFQSRRPNTSFCFLDIRSPGLGDTAMYLCATIPDRANYGYTFGSGTRLTVV.

DNA of the CDR3: TGTGCCAGCACGAGACAGGGGGTCGACAATGAGCAGTTCTTC. Its protein is CASTRQGVDNEQFF. The chain joins TRBV6-1 to TRBJ2-1; the match to TRBD1 covers 9 bases. The CDR3 extends over 14 amino acids. V shed 7 bases and J 5 bases; nucleotides not matched to a gene: 6. CDR1 and CDR2 (germline): MNHNS, SASEGT.

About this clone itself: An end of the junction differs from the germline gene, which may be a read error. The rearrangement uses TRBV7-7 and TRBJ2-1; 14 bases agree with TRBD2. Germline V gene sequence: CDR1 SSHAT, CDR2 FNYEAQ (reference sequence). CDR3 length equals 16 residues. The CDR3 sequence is CASSPARGLAGGEQFF. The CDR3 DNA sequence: TGTGCTAGCAGCCCAGCGCGAGGACTAGCGGGAGGTGAGCAGTTCTTC.

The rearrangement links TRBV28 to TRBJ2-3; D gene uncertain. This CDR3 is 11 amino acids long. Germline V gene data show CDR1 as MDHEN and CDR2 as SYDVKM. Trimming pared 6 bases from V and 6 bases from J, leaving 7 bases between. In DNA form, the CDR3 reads TGTGCCAGCAGCCACTTGGATACGCAGTATTTT. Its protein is CASSHLDTQYF.

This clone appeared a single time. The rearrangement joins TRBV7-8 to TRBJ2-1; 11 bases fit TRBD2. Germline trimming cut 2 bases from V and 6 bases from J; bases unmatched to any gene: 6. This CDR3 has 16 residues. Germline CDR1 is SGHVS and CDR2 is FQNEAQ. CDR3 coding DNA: TGTGCCAGCAGCTTATCTACTAGCGGGAGTAGCAATGAGCAGTTCTTC. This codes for CASSLSTSGSSNEQFF.

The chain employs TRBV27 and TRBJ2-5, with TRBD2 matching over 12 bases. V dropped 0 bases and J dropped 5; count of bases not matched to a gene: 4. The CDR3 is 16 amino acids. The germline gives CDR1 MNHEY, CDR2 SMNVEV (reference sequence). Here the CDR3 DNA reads TGTGCCAGCAGTTTATCGAGACTAGCGGGGGCGGAGACCCAGTACTTC. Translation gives CASSLSRLAGAETQYF.

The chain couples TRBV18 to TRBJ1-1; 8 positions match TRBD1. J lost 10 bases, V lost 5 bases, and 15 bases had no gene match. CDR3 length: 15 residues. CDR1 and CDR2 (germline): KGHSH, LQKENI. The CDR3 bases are TGTGCCAGCTCATCCCCCCCCGGCAGGGGGCAGGGAGCTTTCTTT. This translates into CASSSPPGRGQGAFF.

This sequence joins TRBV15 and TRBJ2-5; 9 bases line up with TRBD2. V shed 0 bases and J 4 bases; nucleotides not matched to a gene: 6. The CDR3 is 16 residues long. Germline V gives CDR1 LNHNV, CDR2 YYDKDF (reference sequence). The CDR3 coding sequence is TGTGCCACCAGCAGAGATAGCGGGAGCGCCAGAGAGACCCAGTACTTC. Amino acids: CATSRDSGSARETQYF.

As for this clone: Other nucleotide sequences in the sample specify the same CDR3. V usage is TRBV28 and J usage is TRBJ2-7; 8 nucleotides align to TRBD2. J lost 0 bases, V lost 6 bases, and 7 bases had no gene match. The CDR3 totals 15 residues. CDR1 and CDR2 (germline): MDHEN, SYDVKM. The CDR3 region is CASSPPSGLSYEQYF. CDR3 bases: TGTGCCAGCAGCCCGCCTAGCGGGCTCTCCTACGAGCAGTACTTC. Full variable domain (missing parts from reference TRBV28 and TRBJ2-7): DVKVTQSSRYLVKRTGEKVFLECVQDMDHENMFWYRQDPGLGLRLIYFSYDVKMKEKGDIPEGYSVSREKKERFSLILESASTNQTSMYLCASSPPSGLSYEQYFGPGTRLTVT.

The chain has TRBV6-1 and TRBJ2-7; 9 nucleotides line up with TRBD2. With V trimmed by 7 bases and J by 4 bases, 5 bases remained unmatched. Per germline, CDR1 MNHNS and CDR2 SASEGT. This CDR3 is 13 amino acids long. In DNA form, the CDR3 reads TGTGCCAGCAATAGCGGGAGTATGTACGAGCAGTACTTC. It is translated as CASNSGSMYEQYF.

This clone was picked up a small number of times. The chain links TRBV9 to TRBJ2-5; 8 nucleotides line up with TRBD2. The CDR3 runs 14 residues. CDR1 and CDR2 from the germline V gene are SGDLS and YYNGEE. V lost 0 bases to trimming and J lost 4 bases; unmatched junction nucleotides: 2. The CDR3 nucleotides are TGTGCCAGCAGCGTAGGGAGCGGGAGAGAGACCCAGTACTTC. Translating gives CASSVGSGRETQYF.

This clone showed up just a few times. The CDR3 nucleotides read TGTGCCAGCTCACCACCCAACAGGGACAATGAGCAGTTCTTC. Protein: CASSPPNRDNEQFF. The chain combines TRBV18 with TRBJ2-1; a possible D gene is TRBD1 (6 bases). CDR1 and CDR2 (germline): KGHSH, LQKENI. The CDR3 contains 14 residues. The ends were cut back, 0 bases at V and 5 bases at J, with 8 bases in the middle.

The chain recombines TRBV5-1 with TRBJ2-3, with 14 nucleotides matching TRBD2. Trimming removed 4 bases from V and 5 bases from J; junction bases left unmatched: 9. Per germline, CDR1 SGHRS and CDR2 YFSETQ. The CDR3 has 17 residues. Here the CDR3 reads CASSRSMTSGGVDTQYF. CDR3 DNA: TGCGCCAGCAGCCGTTCTATGACTAGCGGGGGGGTAGATACGCAGTATTTT.

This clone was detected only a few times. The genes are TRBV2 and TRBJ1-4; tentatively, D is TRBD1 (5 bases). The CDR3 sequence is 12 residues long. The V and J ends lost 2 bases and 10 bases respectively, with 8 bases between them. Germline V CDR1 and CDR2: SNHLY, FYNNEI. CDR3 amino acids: CASSEMGGKLFF. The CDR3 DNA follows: TGTGCCAGCAGTGAAATGGGGGGAAAACTGTTTTTT. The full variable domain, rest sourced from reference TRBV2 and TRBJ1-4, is EPEVTQTPSHQVTQMGQEVILRCVPISNHLYFYWYRQILGQKVEFLVSFYNNEISEKSEIFDDQFSVERPDGSNFTLKIRSTKLEDSAMYFCASSEMGGKLFFGSGTQLSVL.

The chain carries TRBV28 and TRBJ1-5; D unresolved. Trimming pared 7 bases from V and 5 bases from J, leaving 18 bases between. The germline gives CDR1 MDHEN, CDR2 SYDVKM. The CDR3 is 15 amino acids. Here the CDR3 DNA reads TGTGCCAGCAATCTCCGGGGAACTAATTATCAGCCCCAGCATTTT. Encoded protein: CASNLRGTNYQPQHF. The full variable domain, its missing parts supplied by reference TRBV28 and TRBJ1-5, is DVKVTQSSRYLVKRTGEKVFLECVQDMDHENMFWYRQDPGLGLRLIYFSYDVKMKEKGDIPEGYSVSREKKERFSLILESASTNQTSMYLCASNLRGTNYQPQHFGDGTRLSIL.

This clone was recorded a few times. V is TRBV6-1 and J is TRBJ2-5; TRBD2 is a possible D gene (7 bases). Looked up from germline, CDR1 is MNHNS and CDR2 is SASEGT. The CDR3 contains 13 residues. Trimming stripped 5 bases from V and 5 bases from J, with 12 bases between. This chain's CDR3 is CASSRGAGETQYF. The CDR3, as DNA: TGTGCCAGCAGTCGGGGGGCAGGGGAGACCCAGTACTTC.

The CDR3 DNA is TGTGCCAGCAGCTTGGCCCAGAGGAACGAGCAGTACTTC. It is translated as CASSLAQRNEQYF. The rearrangement uses TRBV5-6 and TRBJ2-7; unclear D gene. Between the trimmed V and J ends, which lost 0 bases and 5 bases, there was a span of 9 bases. In germline, CDR1 is SGHDT, CDR2 YYEEEE. The CDR3 has 13 residues.

This CDR3 reads CASSPPNRQGDTEAFF. The CDR3 DNA reads as TGTGCCAGCTCACCACCTAACAGACAGGGGGACACTGAAGCTTTCTTT. The chain links TRBV18 to TRBJ1-1, with 9 bases identical to TRBD1. Germline CDR1 KGHSH, CDR2 LQKENI. This CDR3 comprises 16 residues. The V gene end was trimmed by 0 bases and the J gene end by 3 bases; junction bases not matched to a gene: 5.

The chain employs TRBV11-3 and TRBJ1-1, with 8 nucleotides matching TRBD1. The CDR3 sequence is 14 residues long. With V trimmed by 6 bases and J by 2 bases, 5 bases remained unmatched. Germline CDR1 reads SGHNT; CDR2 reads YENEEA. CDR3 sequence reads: CASSFGQGNTEAFF. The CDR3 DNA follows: TGTGCCAGCAGTTTTGGACAGGGTAACACTGAAGCTTTCTTT.

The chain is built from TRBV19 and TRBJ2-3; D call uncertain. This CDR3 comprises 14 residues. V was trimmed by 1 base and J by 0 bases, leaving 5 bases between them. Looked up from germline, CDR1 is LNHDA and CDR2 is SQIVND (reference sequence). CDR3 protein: CASSIGSSTDTQYF. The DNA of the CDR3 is TGTGCCAGTAGTATAGGTTCGAGCACAGATACGCAGTATTTT.

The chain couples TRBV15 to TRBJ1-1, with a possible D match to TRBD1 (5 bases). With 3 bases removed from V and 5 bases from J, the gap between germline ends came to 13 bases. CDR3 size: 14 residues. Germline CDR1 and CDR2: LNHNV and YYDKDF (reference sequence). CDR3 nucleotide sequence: TGTGCCACCAGCAGGGGAGGGGCGGGAACTGAAGCTTTCTTT. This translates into CATSRGGAGTEAFF.

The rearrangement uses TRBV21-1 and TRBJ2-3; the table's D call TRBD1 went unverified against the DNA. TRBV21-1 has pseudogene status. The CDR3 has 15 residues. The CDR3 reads CASSKDPRAASAQYF. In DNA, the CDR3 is TGTGCCAGCAGCAAAGACCCCAGGGCAGCTTCGGCGCAGTATTTT.